A selection of T cell receptor beta chains follows, all from one sample in a study of radiation and T cells in renal cell carcinoma. Generated by immunoSEQ multiplex PCR, the TCRdb table keeps only in-frame clones and is missing some. The sample shows more than 65,000 clones, just over 85% of them seen only once. This material consisted of blood, taken from a patient whose treatment included radiotherapy and nephrectomy. The receptors were gathered from a woman aged 50 to 65 with renal cell carcinoma. CDR3s include the opening cysteine and the closing phenylalanine or tryptophan. D genes are given only for firm matches. Part of the rows lack a size; the others show once, few, many or a class for expanded clones.

j_call v_call d_call clone_size cdr3_nt cdr3_aa
TRBJ1-1 TRBV11-2 - - TGTGCCAGCAGCCCAGTTGCCGGGACAATTTACATCCAGAACACTGAAGCTTTCTTT CASSPVAGTIYIQNTEAFF
TRBJ2-3 TRBV30 TRBD2 - TGTGCCTGGAGTATCGGCGGGGGGGCCCCAGATACGCAGTATTTT CAWSIGGGAPDTQYF
TRBJ2-1 TRBV5-6 - - TGTGCCAGCAGCTTAGGGCTCAGCTCCTACAATGAGCAGTTCTTC CASSLGLSSYNEQFF
TRBJ2-2 TRBV6-6 - - TGTGCCAGCAGTTACTCCAGGGATTACACCGGGGAGCTGTTTTTT CASSYSRDYTGELFF
TRBJ2-7 TRBV21-1 - - TGTGCCAGCAAGAAAGGGGGGAGGGTAGTCTACGAGCAGTACTTC CASKKGGRVVYEQYF
TRBJ1-2 TRBV28 - - TGTGCCAGCAGTTTAAAAGGGTATGGCTACACCTTC CASSLKGYGYTF
TRBJ2-5 TRBV19 - - TGTGCCAGTAGTATGTTAGGGGTGGGAGAGACCCAGTACTTC CASSMLGVGETQYF
TRBJ1-5 TRBV5-4 - once TGTGCCAGCAGCTTGGTCACCCAGGCTTCGAGCAATCAGCCCCAGCATTTT CASSLVTQASSNQPQHF
TRBJ2-7 TRBV4-3 TRBD1 few TGCGCCAGCAGCCAAGATGCAGGGGGCATTCCCTACGAGCAGTACTTC CASSQDAGGIPYEQYF
TRBJ1-5 TRBV19 - - TGTGCCAGTAGTATAGATCAAGCAAGCAATCAGCCCCAGCATTTT CASSIDQASNQPQHF
TRBJ2-1 TRBV5-4 TRBD1 - TGTGCCAGCAGCTTGGACCAGGGGGCTTATGAGCAGTTCTTC CASSLDQGAYEQFF
TRBJ2-2 TRBV9 - - TGTGCCAGCAGCGTAGGAGGGGCCCTCCGCACCGGGGAGCTGTTTTTT CASSVGGALRTGELFF
TRBJ1-4 TRBV7-9 - - TGTGCCAGCAGCTTAGGGGGCGCGGATGAAAAACTGTTTTTT CASSLGGADEKLFF
TRBJ2-3 TRBV5-1 TRBD1 - TGCGCCAGCAGCAGTATCCGGGACAGGGTTGGCACAGATACGCAGTATTTT CASSSIRDRVGTDTQYF
TRBJ2-3 TRBV19 TRBD2 - TGTGCCAGTAGTATAAATATGGGGCTAGCGGGGGAGGTAGATACGCAGTATTTT CASSINMGLAGEVDTQYF
TRBJ1-5 TRBV30 - - TGTGCCTGGAGTGGTATTGACCCGCGGGAAAAGCCCCAGCATTTT CAWSGIDPREKPQHF
TRBJ2-1 TRBV7-8 TRBD2 - TGTGCCAGCAGCTTTACAATAGCGGGAAGCTACAATGAGCAGTTCTTC CASSFTIAGSYNEQFF
TRBJ2-6 TRBV19 TRBD1 - TGTGCCAGTATTCCTACAGGGGTGCCTGGGGCCAACGTCCTGACTTTC CASIPTGVPGANVLTF
TRBJ2-7 TRBV5-1 TRBD2 - TGCGCCAGCAGCTTTAGCACTAGCGCCTCCTACGAGCAGTACTTC CASSFSTSASYEQYF
TRBJ2-2 TRBV10-1 - - TGCGCCAGCAGTGAGTTCGACGACCTCGGCACCGGGGAGCTGTTTTTT CASSEFDDLGTGELFF
TRBJ2-1 TRBV18 - - TGTGCCAGCTCACTATCATACGCGACCCAGGGGCAGTTCTTC CASSLSYATQGQFF
TRBJ2-4 TRBV5-1 TRBD1 - TGCGCCAGCCGGACAGGGGTTGAGGAAAACATTCAGTACTTC CASRTGVEENIQYF
TRBJ2-3 TRBV6-5 - - TGTGCCAGCAGTTACGGGGGAGGCACAGATACGCAGTATTTT CASSYGGGTDTQYF
TRBJ1-2 TRBV12-5 - - TGTGCTAGTGGTCCACCGGGACGCTTCTATGGCTACACCTTC CASGPPGRFYGYTF
TRBJ2-4 TRBV11-2 - - TGTGCCAGCAGCCAACGAGTCTCCCGGGCGATGTTCAAAAACATTCAGTACTTC CASSQRVSRAMFKNIQYF
TRBJ2-2 TRBV28 TRBD2 once TGTGCCAGCAGTTTAAGGCTAGCGGGGGTCGCGAACACCGGGGAGCTGTTTTTT CASSLRLAGVANTGELFF